Each of the 25 T cell receptor beta chains below was sequenced from the same sample in a study of T-cell reconstitution after alpha-beta-depleted transplantation in children. Preparation of the TCRbeta library involved a method that used unique molecular identifiers. From the PCR reads, TCRdb called clonotypes with MiXCR, one entry per CDR3 protein. The sample has a few hundred thousand distinct CDR3 sequences, over 20% seen once. The material sequenced was PBMCs, taken before TCRalphabeta/CD19-depleted stem cell transplant. The receptors were sampled from a boy in the first two years of life with Wiskott-Aldrich syndrome, due to receive a stem cell transplant.

The chain joins TRBV20-1 to TRBJ2-2; D possibly corresponds to TRBD2 (6 bases). The CDR3 loop spans 15 amino acids. The V end was cut by 1 base, the J end by 1 base, with 10 bases between. Germline-derived CDR1 and CDR2 are DFQATT and SNEGSKA (reference sequence). CDR3 coding DNA: TGCAGTGCTAGAGCGAGGCGGGGGAACACCGGGGAGCTGTTTTTT. Its protein product is CSARARRGNTGELFF.

This chain links TRBV11-2 with TRBJ2-5, with TRBD2 matching 9 bases. This CDR3 region has 14 residues. V shed 6 bases, J shed 3 bases, and the junction held 5 bases outside the gene matches. CDR1 is SGHAT and CDR2 is FQNNGV in the germline V gene. CDR3 coding DNA: TGTGCCAGCAGTCAGAGCGGGGGGAAAGAGACCCAGTACTTC. It yields the protein CASSQSGGKETQYF.

The chain links TRBV5-1 to TRBJ2-3; the D is unclear. Between the trimmed V and J ends, which lost 0 bases and 10 bases, there was a span of 12 bases. The CDR3 is 13 residues long. The germline V gene has CDR1 SGHRS and CDR2 YFSETQ. CDR3 amino acids: CASSLEAVDAQYF. DNA of the CDR3: TGCGCCAGCAGCTTGGAAGCCGTGGATGCGCAGTATTTT.

This clonotype was seen a few times. The CDR3 coding sequence is TGTGCCTCGCTGCGACTAGCGGGAGGGCCTCACGAGCAGTACTTC. Its translation: CASLRLAGGPHEQYF. The V gene is TRBV28, the J gene TRBJ2-7; 14 bases fit TRBD2. After removal of 11 bases from V and 5 bases from J, the junction contained 11 bases not matched to a gene. The CDR3 has 15 amino acids. Germline CDR1 and CDR2: MDHEN and SYDVKM.

V is TRBV27 and J is TRBJ2-2; D not resolved. Germline assignment: CDR1 MNHEY and CDR2 SMNVEV (reference sequence). Between the trimmed V and J ends, which lost 3 bases and 6 bases, there was a span of 8 bases. The CDR3 has 13 amino acids. The DNA for the CDR3 is TGTGCCAGCAGTTTCACCAGACCCGGGGAGCTGTTTTTT. Translated, it gives CASSFTRPGELFF.

This clonotype was recorded a few times. The chain is built from TRBV20-1 and TRBJ2-3, with D possibly being TRBD2 (5 bases). V was clipped by 4 bases and J by 5 bases, with 16 bases between them. From germline, CDR1 is DFQATT and CDR2 SNEGSKA (reference sequence). There are 14 residues in the CDR3. The CDR3 region has the DNA TGCAGTGCTATTTTGTTTCGGGAACAAGATACGCAGTATTTT. It translates to CSAILFREQDTQYF.

The CDR3 sequence is CASMRDRVDYEQYF. The CDR3, as DNA: TGCGCCAGCATGCGGGACAGGGTCGACTACGAGCAGTACTTC. The chain uses TRBV5-1 and TRBJ2-7, with 9 bases that match TRBD1. Germline CDR1 SGHRS, CDR2 YFSETQ. The CDR3 sequence is 14 residues long. Unmatched junction bases numbered 7, after V lost 6 bases and J lost 3 bases.

This clonotype was detected only a few times. This sequence joins TRBV7-2 and TRBJ2-2; no reliable D call. Trimming took 3 bases from V and 7 from J, leaving 9 bases between them. From germline, CDR1 is SGHTA and CDR2 FQGNSA. The CDR3 sequence is 13 residues long. CDR3 residues: CASSLVMGGELFF. CDR3 DNA: TGTGCCAGCAGCTTGGTGATGGGCGGGGAGCTGTTTTTT.

The chain couples TRBV18 to TRBJ1-1, with a tentative D call TRBD1 (6 bases). This CDR3 comprises 15 residues. The germline V and J ends were trimmed by 2 bases and 3 bases, with 13 bases remaining between them. Germline loops: CDR1 KGHSH, CDR2 LQKENI. This CDR3 is CASSPVGRGDTEAFF. CDR3 coding DNA: TGTGCCAGCTCACCAGTCGGCAGGGGCGACACTGAAGCTTTCTTT. Together with reference TRBV18 and TRBJ1-1, the CDR3 gives the full variable domain: NAGVMQNPRHLVRRRGQEARLRCSPMKGHSHVYWYRQLPEEGLKFMVYLQKENIIDESGMPKERFSAEFPKEGPSILRIQQVVRGDSAAYFCASSPVGRGDTEAFFGQGTRLTVV.

The V call is TRBV27, the J call TRBJ2-1; 10 bases map to TRBD2. V lost 5 bases to trimming and J lost 15 bases; unmatched junction nucleotides: 7. The CDR3 is 12 amino acids. Germline-derived CDR1 and CDR2 are MNHEY and SMNVEV (reference sequence). CDR3 in amino acids: CASSRLAGPRFF. DNA of the CDR3: TGTGCCAGCAGTCGACTAGCGGGCCCTCGGTTCTTC.

The sample holds a few counts of this clonotype. For the CDR3, the DNA is TGTGCCAGCAGTCCCCGGGACAGGGACTCCTACGAGCAGTACTTC. As protein: CASSPRDRDSYEQYF. The chain is built from TRBV12-3 or TRBV12-4 and TRBJ2-7, with 9 bases identical to TRBD1. The V gene end was trimmed by 5 bases and the J gene end by 0 bases; junction bases not matched to a gene: 5. The CDR3 has 15 amino acids.

J is TRBJ2-7 and V is TRBV5-6, with 8 bases matching TRBD2. The CDR3 is 11 amino acids. With 3 bases clipped from V and 10 bases from J, the junction kept 3 bases outside the gene matches. From germline, CDR1 is SGHDT and CDR2 YYEEEE. CDR3 nucleotides: TGTGCCAGCAGCTCCGGGAGGGAACAGTACTTC. Residues: CASSSGREQYF.

This clonotype occurred a few times. This chain joins TRBV12-3 or TRBV12-4 and TRBJ2-7; 11 positions agree with TRBD1. This CDR3 has 13 amino acids. Germline trimming cut 6 bases from V and 6 bases from J; bases unmatched to any gene: 4. CDR3: CASRRGQGGEQYF. Here the CDR3 DNA reads TGTGCCAGCAGACGGGGACAGGGGGGCGAGCAGTACTTC.

This clonotype was counted only a few times. The chain joins TRBV5-1 to TRBJ2-7, with a weak D call TRBD1 (6 bases). The CDR3 consists of 13 residues. The V gene lost 5 bases and the J gene lost 3 bases, with 12 bases spanning the gap. Looked up from germline, CDR1 is SGHRS and CDR2 is YFSETQ. The CDR3 loop reads CASRTGINYEQYF. For the CDR3, the DNA is TGCGCCAGCAGAACAGGGATCAACTACGAGCAGTACTTC.

The sample holds a few counts of this clonotype. The chain has TRBV7-2 and TRBJ1-6; unclear D gene. CDR1 is SGHTA, CDR2 FQGNSA, per germline. Between the trimmed V and J ends, which lost 2 bases and 0 bases, there was a span of 5 bases. The CDR3 spans 15 residues. CDR3 coding DNA: TGTGCCAGCAGCTTAACCGCCTCCTATAATTCACCCCTCCACTTT. This translates into CASSLTASYNSPLHF.

J is TRBJ2-1 and V is TRBV19; D is perhaps TRBD2 (6 bases). Germline CDR1 LNHDA, CDR2 SQIVND (reference sequence). The V and J ends lost 7 bases and 5 bases respectively, with 15 bases between them. This CDR3 contains 14 residues. As DNA, the CDR3 is TGTGCCAGTAATGCGGGAAGACTGCACAATGAGCAGTTCTTC. Its translation is CASNAGRLHNEQFF. The variable domain in full, with the rest retrieved from reference TRBV19 and TRBJ2-1, is DGGITQSPKYLFRKEGQNVTLSCEQNLNHDAMYWYRQDPGQGLRLIYYSQIVNDFQKGDIAEGYSVSREKKESFPLTVTSAQKNPTAFYLCASNAGRLHNEQFFGPGTRLTVL.

The table lists this clonotype with a few counts. The chain carries TRBV5-5 and TRBJ2-2, with a possible D match to TRBD1 (5 bases). The V and J ends lost 4 bases and 8 bases respectively, with 18 bases between them. The CDR3 is 15 residues long. Germline CDR1 reads SGHKS; CDR2 reads YYEKEE (reference sequence). Written as DNA, the CDR3 is TGTGCCAGCAGCGATAGGACCAGGGTGGCAGGGGAGCTGTTTTTT. Its protein is CASSDRTRVAGELFF.

This clonotype came up a few times. V and J are TRBV4-2 and TRBJ2-7; D remains unclear. The CDR3 spans 15 residues. V dropped 0 bases and J dropped 1 base, with 10 bases sitting between them. Germline V gene sequence: CDR1 LGHNA, CDR2 YNFKEQ. CDR3 sequence (DNA): TGTGCCAGCAGCCAAGACTTCGACTGGTCCTACGAGCAGTACTTC. Its translation: CASSQDFDWSYEQYF.

This clonotype came up a few times. The rearrangement joins TRBV12-3 or TRBV12-4 to TRBJ2-1, with a weak D call TRBD2 (6 bases). V lost 5 bases to trimming and J lost 0 bases, with 11 bases between them. The CDR3 has 15 residues. CDR3 amino acids: CASSPGLSSYNEQFF. The CDR3 nucleotides are TGTGCCAGCAGTCCGGGACTGAGCTCCTACAATGAGCAGTTCTTC.

Only a few counts were recorded for this clonotype. The chain recombines TRBV15 with TRBJ1-6, with D maybe TRBD1 (6 bases). There are 15 residues in the CDR3. The germline V gene has CDR1 LNHNV and CDR2 YYDKDF (reference sequence). Deletions cut 2 bases from V and 7 bases from J, with 12 bases between. CDR3 coding DNA: TGTGCCACCAGCAGACGAAGGACAGAAAATTCACCCCTCCACTTT. It yields the protein CATSRRRTENSPLHF.

In this sample, this clonotype turned up a few times. This chain uses TRBV11-2 with TRBJ2-5; no clear D gene. The V gene lost 0 bases and the J gene lost 5 bases, with 10 bases spanning the gap. The CDR3 runs to 14 residues. Germline V gives CDR1 SGHAT, CDR2 FQNNGV. The CDR3 loop reads CASSLDQLVETQYF. The CDR3 region has the DNA TGTGCCAGCAGCTTAGATCAGCTGGTGGAGACCCAGTACTTC.

There are a few counts of this clonotype. The chain is built from TRBV20-1 and TRBJ2-1; a possible D gene is TRBD2 (5 bases). The CDR3 spans 13 residues. Trimming removed 2 bases at V and 2 bases at J, with 7 bases between. CDR1 is DFQATT and CDR2 is SNEGSKA in the germline V gene (reference sequence). CDR3 coding DNA: TGCAGTGCTAGATCTAGCCCCTACAATGAGCAGTTCTTC. It encodes CSARSSPYNEQFF.

In its sample, this clonotype was seen a few times. The chain employs TRBV12-3 or TRBV12-4 and TRBJ2-7; TRBD1 or TRBD2 may be the D gene (5 bases each). The CDR3 length is 15 residues. Trimming stripped 6 bases from V and 0 bases from J, with 15 bases between. CDR3: CASRRGPPGSYEQYF. The CDR3 DNA follows: TGTGCCAGCAGGAGGGGTCCTCCCGGCTCCTACGAGCAGTACTTC.

The chain links TRBV3-1 to TRBJ2-5; no clear D. In germline, CDR1 is LGHDT, CDR2 YNNKEL (reference sequence). The CDR3 loop spans 13 amino acids. V was shortened by 4 bases and J by 8 bases, with 14 bases between the two germline ends. CDR3 bases: TGTGCCAGCAGCCGGGCAGTCAAGAACACCCAGTACTTC. Encoded protein: CASSRAVKNTQYF.

The J gene is TRBJ2-7, the V gene TRBV5-1; D may match TRBD1 or TRBD2 (5 bases each). CDR1 is SGHRS and CDR2 is YFSETQ in the germline V gene. The V end lost 4 bases, the J end lost 1 base, and 12 bases lay between the germline ends. CDR3 length: 14 amino acids. The CDR3 loop reads CASSALWGSYEQYF. The CDR3, as DNA: TGCGCCAGCAGCGCCCTGTGGGGGTCCTACGAGCAGTACTTC. The full variable domain, with the rest looked up from reference TRBV5-1 and TRBJ2-7, is KAGVTQTPRYLIKTRGQQVTLSCSPISGHRSVSWYQQTPGQGLQFLFEYFSETQRNKGNFPGRFSGRQFSNSRSEMNVSTLELGDSALYLCASSALWGSYEQYFGPGTRLTVT.